These T cell receptor beta chains were read from a single sample in a study of shared clonotypes between healthy human individuals. Produced via immunoSEQ multiplex PCR; TCRdb's table is partial and in-frame only. The sample gives millions of clones, 85% to 95% of which show up once; roughly 1.8% is in the top ten. Sequencing was carried out using naive CD8+ T cells from PBMCs. The receptors here all came from a man aged 18-30 years in good health. Some clones in this sample may be carry-over from other donors' samples. CDR3s include the opening cysteine and the closing phenylalanine or tryptophan. Each record gives: D gene, J gene, clone size, V gene, CDR3 DNA, CDR3 protein. A D gene is named only where the DNA matches it firmly. Part of the rows lack a size; the others show once, few, many or a class for expanded clones.

. | TRBJ2-7 | . | TRBV5-1 | TGCGCCAGCAGCCCCAAGGGAGTCTCCTACGAGCAGTACTTC | CASSPKGVSYEQYF
TRBD1 | TRBJ2-7 | once | TRBV28 | TGTGCCAGCAGTTGGCAGGGGGTAAGCGAGCAGTACTTC | CASSWQGVSEQYF
. | TRBJ2-2 | once | TRBV2 | TGTGCCAGCAGTGAAGATGAATGGACAGTTCGTACCGGGGAGCTGTTTTTT | CASSEDEWTVRTGELFF
. | TRBJ2-7 | . | TRBV6-5 | TGTGCCAGCAGTTCCGCAGGCGAGCAGTACTTC | CASSSAGEQYF
. | TRBJ1-2 | . | TRBV25-1 | TGTGCCAGCAGGACCTCGGATGGCTACACCTTC | CASRTSDGYTF
. | TRBJ1-3 | . | TRBV5-1 | TGCGCCAGCAGCTTGGGAGGCTCTGGAAACACCATATATTTT | CASSLGGSGNTIYF
. | TRBJ2-6 | . | TRBV6-1 | TGTGCCAGCAATCAGGGACTGGGGGCCAACGTCCTGACTTTC | CASNQGLGANVLTF
TRBD2 | TRBJ2-3 | . | TRBV29-1 | TGCAGCGCGGACGGGGGGAAAGGAGATACGCAGTATTTT | CSADGGKGDTQYF
. | TRBJ1-5 | . | TRBV28 | TGTGCCAGCCTGCTGGGAGAAGGGGTTCAGCCCCAGCATTTT | CASLLGEGVQPQHF
. | TRBJ1-2 | once | TRBV14 | TGTGCCAGCAGCCAGGGCTTCTCCTATGGCTACACCTTC | CASSQGFSYGYTF
TRBD2 | TRBJ2-5 | . | TRBV27 | TGTGCCAGCAGTTTATCTGGACTAGCGGGAAACCAAGAGACCCAGTACTTC | CASSLSGLAGNQETQYF
TRBD1 | TRBJ2-2 | . | TRBV19 | TGTGCCAGTCGTTCGACAGGGGAGTCCACCGGGGAGCTGTTTTTT | CASRSTGESTGELFF
TRBD2 | TRBJ2-3 | . | TRBV4-1 | TGCGCCAGCAGCCAAGGTCGGGAGGGCCGGGATACGCAGTATTTT | CASSQGREGRDTQYF
TRBD2 | TRBJ2-7 | . | TRBV11-1 | TGTGCCAGCAGCGCGGGGGGGAGTCGTTCCTACGAGCAGTACTTC | CASSAGGSRSYEQYF
TRBD1 | TRBJ2-2 | . | TRBV7-6 | TGTGCCAGCAGCCGGCGGGACAGGGACACCGGGGAGCTGTTTTTT | CASSRRDRDTGELFF
. | TRBJ1-2 | once | TRBV10-3 | TGTGCCATCAGAGGTGGAGCTAACTATGGCTACACCTTC | CAIRGGANYGYTF
. | TRBJ2-1 | . | TRBV5-4 | TGTGCCAGCAGCTTGGGGGCGGGAAGTAATGAGCAGTTCTTC | CASSLGAGSNEQFF
. | TRBJ2-5 | . | TRBV2 | TGTGCCAGCAGTGGAGTCCCCCCGAGAAAGACTAGTCCGCAAGAGACCCAGTACTTC | CASSGVPPRKTSPQETQYF
. | TRBJ1-5 | . | TRBV4-2 | TGTGCCAGCAGCCAAGAGCGACAGGACTGGAATCAGCCCCAGCATTTT | CASSQERQDWNQPQHF
. | TRBJ2-6 | . | TRBV28 | TGTGCCAGCAGTTCTTTGGGATACTCTGGGGCCAACGTCCTGACTTTC | CASSSLGYSGANVLTF
. | TRBJ2-7 | . | TRBV9 | TGTGCCAGCAGCGTAGGTTACACCTCCTACGAGCAGTACTTC | CASSVGYTSYEQYF
TRBD1 | TRBJ1-2 | . | TRBV28 | TGTGCCAGCAGGCGCCGACAGGGGGGCGGCTATGGCTACACCTTC | CASRRRQGGGYGYTF
TRBD2 | TRBJ2-1 | . | TRBV27 | TGTGCCACCGCCAAGGAGGCGGGAGTCTACAATGAGCAGTTCTTC | CATAKEAGVYNEQFF
. | TRBJ2-2 | . | TRBV7-9 | TGTGCCAGCAGCTCCTGGAGGGGGCTGGGGAACACCGGGGAGCTGTTTTTT | CASSSWRGLGNTGELFF
. | TRBJ1-2 | . | TRBV13 | TGTGCCAGCAGCTTAGGCAGGGTAGAATCCTATGGCTACACCTTC | CASSLGRVESYGYTF
TRBD1 | TRBJ1-5 | . | TRBV19 | TGTGCCAGTAGTGACAGGGGCTATAGCAATCAGCCCCAGCATTTT | CASSDRGYSNQPQHF
. | TRBJ2-5 | . | TRBV7-9 | TGTGCCAGCAGCTCTTCCGCCGACTTATCCGAAGAGACCCAGTACTTC | CASSSSADLSEETQYF
. | TRBJ2-7 | . | TRBV7-8 | TGTGCCAGCAGCTTACCGGGGGTGCAGTACTTC | CASSLPGVQYF
. | TRBJ1-2 | . | TRBV19 | TGTGCCAGTCATACTCTCCCCCCCTCCAACTATGGCTACACCTTC | CASHTLPPSNYGYTF
. | TRBJ2-7 | . | TRBV27 | TGTGCCAGCAGTTTGGGCGGTTCCTACGAGCAGTACTTC | CASSLGGSYEQYF
. | TRBJ2-5 | . | TRBV4-2 | TGTGCCAGCAGCCAATCCCAGGGTAGTGGGGAGACCCAGTACTTC | CASSQSQGSGETQYF
. | TRBJ1-5 | . | TRBV5-8 | TGTGCCAGCAGCTTGGGTCAGAGTGCAATCGAGCCCCAGCATTTT | CASSLGQSAIEPQHF
. | TRBJ2-2 | once | TRBV27 | TGTGCCAGCAGTCCTACCGGGTACGGGGAGCTGTTTTTT | CASSPTGYGELFF
TRBD1 | TRBJ2-7 | . | TRBV9 | TGTGCCAGCAGCGTGGGTGACAGGGGACTCTACGAGCAGTACTTC | CASSVGDRGLYEQYF
. | TRBJ2-7 | . | TRBV25-1 | TGTGCCAGCAGTGAAGGTGTAGTAGACCCCTACGAGCAGTACTTC | CASSEGVVDPYEQYF
. | TRBJ1-3 | . | TRBV7-9 | TGTGCCAGCAGCTTAGCGCGGTCAAACTCTGGAAACACCATATATTTT | CASSLARSNSGNTIYF
. | TRBJ2-7 | once | TRBV6-1 | TGTGCCAGCCCCCCTGGGGGGCTCTACGAGCAGTACTTC | CASPPGGLYEQYF
. | TRBJ2-7 | . | TRBV9 | TGTGCCAGCAGCGTTTCAGAAAACTACGAGCAGTACTTC | CASSVSENYEQYF
. | TRBJ1-5 | . | TRBV2 | TGTGCCAGCGGAGGAGGGACGGCTTCTAGCAATCAGCCCCAGCATTTT | CASGGGTASSNQPQHF
. | TRBJ2-1 | . | TRBV7-9 | TGTGCCAGCAGCTTAGCGCACACAGGGTGGGAGGAGCAGTTCTTC | CASSLAHTGWEEQFF
. | TRBJ1-4 | once | TRBV6-5 | TGTGCCAGCAGTTACTCGAACGTGGTGGCCGAAAAACTGTTTTTT | CASSYSNVVAEKLFF
TRBD1 | TRBJ2-1 | . | TRBV9 | TGTGCCAGCAGCGCTCCGACACCGGACAGGCGACGCCAGTTAGAGAATGAGCAGTTCTTC | CASSAPTPDRRRQLENEQFF
TRBD1 | TRBJ2-7 | . | TRBV27 | TGTGCCAGCAGTTTGGTAGGGGGCAGGTCCTACGAGCAGTACTTC | CASSLVGGRSYEQYF
TRBD1 | TRBJ1-1 | few | TRBV10-2 | TGCGCCAGCAGTGAGGTCGGGACAGTGAACACTGAAGCTTTCTTT | CASSEVGTVNTEAFF
. | TRBJ1-4 | once | TRBV25-1 | TGTGCCAGCAGTCCTGGGGCAGCCGAAAAACTGTTTTTT | CASSPGAAEKLFF
TRBD1 | TRBJ2-7 | . | TRBV4-3 | TGCGCCAGCAGCCAAGAAGGGACAGGGAGCGACGAGCAGTACTTC | CASSQEGTGSDEQYF
. | TRBJ1-2 | . | TRBV27 | TGTGCCAGCAGCCCCAGGGGAATCCCCTATGGCTACACCTTC | CASSPRGIPYGYTF
. | TRBJ2-7 | . | TRBV5-8 | TGTGCCAGCAGCTCGAGGGTACCACAATACGAGCAGTACTTC | CASSSRVPQYEQYF
TRBD2 | TRBJ2-1 | . | TRBV11-2 | TGTGCCAGCAGCTTAGACCGTTGGCGGGAGGGATCCTACAATGAGCAGTTCTTC | CASSLDRWREGSYNEQFF
. | TRBJ1-2 | . | TRBV29-1 | TGCAGCGTAATACACACCTTCTCGGCTGGGAGTGGCTACACCTTC | CSVIHTFSAGSGYTF
. | TRBJ2-1 | . | TRBV4-2 | TGTGCCAGCAGCCAACCCCGGCGGGACCGAGGGGCCAATGAGCAGTTCTTC | CASSQPRRDRGANEQFF
. | TRBJ2-7 | . | TRBV27 | TGTGCCAGCAGTTTCGGACGGACCACCTACGAGCAGTACTTC | CASSFGRTTYEQYF